These 16 T cell receptor beta chains were sequenced from one sample in a study of shared clonotypes between healthy human individuals. Assay used: immunoSEQ multiplex PCR; TCRdb lists only in-frame clones, some missing. The sample has about 1.1 million clones, roughly 74% seen once. Sequences were obtained from memory CD4+ T cells from PBMCs. This sample's subset: CD45RA-negative fraction. These receptors came from a man aged 18 to 29 in good health. Some clones in this sample may be carry-over from other donors' samples.

This clone is a singleton in its sample. This chain connects TRBV4-3 to TRBJ1-1; D is uncertain. The V and J ends lost 2 bases and 6 bases respectively, with 19 bases between them. The CDR3 runs 16 residues. The germline V gene encodes CDR1 LGHNA and CDR2 YSLEER. The CDR3 sequence: CASSQRRLVMGAEAFF. As DNA, the CDR3 is TGCGCCAGCAGCCAAAGGAGGCTCGTGATGGGAGCTGAAGCTTTCTTT.

This clone was counted a few times. The chain is built from TRBV25-1 and TRBJ2-2, with 9 bases that match TRBD2. After removal of 3 bases from V and 9 bases from J, the junction contained 5 bases not matched to a gene. Germline loops: CDR1 MGHDK, CDR2 SYGVNS. This CDR3 comprises 14 residues. The CDR3 nucleotides read TGTGCCAGCAGTGAGCTAGCGGGAAATCGGGAGCTGTTTTTT. Translation gives CASSELAGNRELFF.

This sequence joins TRBV7-2 and TRBJ2-2; D may be TRBD2 (5 bases). The CDR3 spans 16 residues. From germline, CDR1 is SGHTA and CDR2 FQGNSA. V lost 5 bases, J lost 4 bases, and 17 bases lay in between. CDR3 protein: CASSPRPRALTGELFF. The CDR3 DNA is TGTGCCAGCAGCCCCAGGCCGCGGGCCCTCACCGGGGAGCTGTTTTTT.

This clone showed up just once. The rearrangement joins TRBV9 to TRBJ2-1; D assignment may be TRBD1 or TRBD2 (5 bases each). Trimming took 4 bases from V and 5 from J, leaving 10 bases between them. There are 13 residues in the CDR3. Per the germline V gene, CDR1 is SGDLS and CDR2 is YYNGEE. The CDR3 coding sequence is TGTGCCAGCAGCCCTGGGACGGACAATGAGCAGTTCTTC. Amino acid sequence: CASSPGTDNEQFF. The variable domain in full, completed from reference TRBV9 and TRBJ2-1, reads DSGVTQTPKHLITATGQRVTLRCSPRSGDLSVYWYQQSLDQGLQFLIQYYNGEERAKGNILERFSAQQFPDLHSELNLSSLELGDSALYFCASSPGTDNEQFFGPGTRLTVL.

The CDR3: CASSSLRTGASEKLFF. In DNA form, the CDR3 reads TGTGCCAGCAGTTCTCTCAGGACAGGGGCATCTGAAAAACTGTTTTTT. The rearrangement uses TRBV28 and TRBJ1-4; 9 nucleotides match TRBD1. V was clipped by 4 bases and J by 7 bases; unmatched bases: 10. The CDR3 consists of 16 residues. CDR1 and CDR2 (germline): MDHEN, SYDVKM. Complete variable domain (other parts from reference TRBV28 and TRBJ1-4): DVKVTQSSRYLVKRTGEKVFLECVQDMDHENMFWYRQDPGLGLRLIYFSYDVKMKEKGDIPEGYSVSREKKERFSLILESASTNQTSMYLCASSSLRTGASEKLFFGSGTQLSVL.

The chain has TRBV9 and TRBJ2-7; D unresolved. The CDR3 totals 13 residues. Looked up from germline, CDR1 is SGDLS and CDR2 is YYNGEE. With 0 bases removed from V and 9 bases from J, the gap between germline ends came to 13 bases. As DNA, the CDR3 is TGTGCCAGCAGCGTAGACATCGGTGCTCGGCAGTACTTC. Residues: CASSVDIGARQYF. The full variable domain, with the rest looked up from reference TRBV9 and TRBJ2-7, is DSGVTQTPKHLITATGQRVTLRCSPRSGDLSVYWYQQSLDQGLQFLIQYYNGEERAKGNILERFSAQQFPDLHSELNLSSLELGDSALYFCASSVDIGARQYFGPGTRLTVT.

J is TRBJ2-5 and V is TRBV27, with D perhaps matching TRBD1 (6 bases). V shed 4 bases and J shed 5 bases, with 14 bases lying between them. Germline V gives CDR1 MNHEY, CDR2 SMNVEV (reference sequence). The CDR3 extends over 14 amino acids. CDR3 region: CASSSRGGPETQYF. For the CDR3, the DNA is TGTGCCAGCAGTTCCAGGGGCGGGCCGGAGACCCAGTACTTC.

This clone was observed a single time. This rearrangement joins TRBV19 to TRBJ2-7, with 9 bases fitting TRBD2. Germline CDR1 LNHDA, CDR2 SQIVND (reference sequence). V lost 5 bases to trimming and J lost 2 bases; unmatched junction nucleotides: 7. The CDR3 consists of 15 residues. The CDR3 loop reads CASSDGSSGTYEQYF. As DNA, the CDR3 is TGTGCCAGTAGTGACGGGTCTAGCGGGACCTACGAGCAGTACTTC.

This CDR3 reads CASSFWFANTGELFF. The CDR3 DNA sequence: TGTGCCAGCAGCTTCTGGTTCGCGAACACCGGGGAGCTGTTTTTT. The chain links TRBV5-6 to TRBJ2-2; no firm D call. V lost 2 bases and J 0 bases, leaving 8 bases between the germline ends. The CDR3 length is 15 residues. CDR1 and CDR2 (germline): SGHDT, YYEEEE.

The chain employs TRBV4-2 and TRBJ2-3; maybe TRBD2 (5 bases). Deletions cut 4 bases from V and 3 bases from J, with 11 bases between. The CDR3 loop spans 14 amino acids. Germline CDR1 and CDR2: LGHNA and YNFKEQ. CDR3 in amino acids: CASSPSGRTDTQYF. In DNA, the CDR3 is TGTGCCAGCAGCCCGAGCGGTCGGACAGATACGCAGTATTTT.

J is TRBJ2-7 and V is TRBV7-3; D might be TRBD2 (5 bases). The CDR3 contains 16 residues. CDR1 is SGHTA and CDR2 is FQGTGA in the germline V gene. V lost 2 bases, J lost 2 bases, and 16 bases lay in between. CDR3 amino acids: CASSLVSGPGAYEQYF. For the CDR3, the DNA is TGTGCCAGCAGCTTAGTGTCCGGGCCCGGGGCCTACGAGCAGTACTTC.

This clone has just a few counts. V and J are TRBV25-1 and TRBJ2-7; maybe TRBD1 (5 bases). The V end lost 2 bases, the J end lost 12 bases, and 17 bases lay between the germline ends. Per germline, CDR1 MGHDK and CDR2 SYGVNS. This CDR3 has 13 residues. CDR3 loop: CASSEDRSGTGYF. CDR3 bases: TGTGCCAGCAGTGAAGATAGGTCCGGCACAGGGTACTTC.

This clone appeared a few times. This rearrangement joins TRBV11-1 to TRBJ2-1; 7 nucleotides align to TRBD2. The CDR3 is 15 residues long. The V gene's germline CDR1 is SGHAT and CDR2 FQDESV (reference sequence). Trimming took 8 bases from V and 4 from J; bases not matched to a gene: 11. CDR3 residues: CASSFLGRVYNEQFF. In DNA form, the CDR3 reads TGTGCCAGCTCCTTTTTAGGGAGGGTTTACAATGAGCAGTTCTTC. The variable domain in full, with the rest retrieved from reference TRBV11-1 and TRBJ2-1, is EAEVAQSPRYKITEKSQAVAFWCDPISGHATLYWYRQILGQGPELLVQFQDESVVDDSQLPKDRFSAERLKGVDSTLKIQPAELGDSAMYLCASSFLGRVYNEQFFGPGTRLTVL.

The V gene is TRBV29-1, the J gene TRBJ2-7; D is unresolved. The V and J ends lost 5 bases and 6 bases respectively, with 14 bases between them. The V gene's germline CDR1 is SQVTM and CDR2 ANQGSEA. This CDR3 contains 12 residues. The CDR3 coding sequence is TGCAGCGTTCCCTCTCTCCCGGGCGAGCAGTACTTC. Its protein is CSVPSLPGEQYF.

This clone was recorded only once. The V gene is TRBV4-1, the J gene TRBJ2-5; 9 nucleotides agree with TRBD2. The CDR3 is 15 residues long. Per the germline V gene, CDR1 is MGHRA and CDR2 is YSYEKL. V gave up 3 bases and J gave up 4 bases; unmatched junction bases: 6. DNA for the CDR3: TGCGCCAGCAGCCATTTGGGACTAGCCCTAGAGACCCAGTACTTC. Its translation: CASSHLGLALETQYF.

This clone has just one count. CDR3 DNA sequence: TGTGCCAGCAGTTTAAACCGGGGGAGTGAACTGTTTTTT. This gives the protein CASSLNRGSELFF. The chain is built from TRBV27 and TRBJ1-4, with a weak D call TRBD1 (5 bases). Germline V gives CDR1 MNHEY, CDR2 SMNVEV (reference sequence). V lost 2 bases to trimming and J lost 12 bases, with 13 bases between them. The CDR3 spans 13 residues.